This TCR beta chain was recovered during a study of T cell changes during pregnancy in multiple sclerosis (dated by TCRdb to about 2019). With regard to the full study: In women with multiple sclerosis, the researchers looked at how the T cell repertoire shifted as pregnancy progressed.

Turning to this clone: Its cognate antigen has yet to be identified. No base-level quality is on record; no much larger clone is a single base apart.

CDR1 and CDR2, looked up from the germline V gene, are SGHVS and FQNEAQ. Its CDR3 holds 15 amino acids, cysteine through phenylalanine. The CDR3 DNA has 45 bases and is translated from base 1. Trimming takes 5 bases from V and 8 bases from J, and the germline ends sit 18 bases apart. Library preparation used the immunoSEQ multiplex PCR assay. TCRdb took over this immuneACCESS table, retaining in-frame rearrangements with V and J assigned. Such tables are incomplete; in checked studies, under half of the missing clones stem from an unresolved V gene, and the remainder is unexplained. This sample gives over 75,000 clones in total; roughly 92% of them show up just once. The ten largest clones capture about 3% of the sample.

This TCR derives from a female donor with multiple sclerosis, enrolled in a pregnancy study. The sequencing used peripheral blood, collected in the first trimester of pregnancy. The chain is assembled from TRBV7-8 and TRBJ1-4; the D region possibly corresponds to TRBD1 (6 bases align). The sequenced DNA is TGTGCCAGCAGCCGGGCGGGGGCGTGGGACGAAAAACTGTTTTTT. Its translation is CASSRAGAWDEKLFF. The variable domain in full, with residues beyond the CDR3 obtained from the reference TRBV7-8 and TRBJ1-4 genes, is GAGVSQSPRYKVAKRGQDVALRCDPISGHVSLFWYQQALGQGPEFLTYFQNEAQLDKSGLPSDRFFAERPEGSVSTLKIQRTQQEDSAVYLCASSRAGAWDEKLFFGSGTQLSVL.